Listed below are T cell receptor beta chains from one sample, sequenced in a study of T cells after yellow fever vaccination. TCRdb processed the 5' RACE reads anew with MiXCR; each CDR3 protein has one entry. The table includes over 300,000 distinct CDR3 sequences, 3.6% detected once. The input for sequencing was PBMCs, taken on the day of the yellow fever booster vaccination. The receptor set was obtained from a man aged 18 to 29 who received the YFV17D yellow fever vaccine. Both conserved end residues are part of each CDR3. The D gene is left open where the match is weak. The size of a clone is reported for some rows only, either as once, few or many, or as a class for expanded clones.

.,TRBV6-5,TRBJ1-1,.,TGTGCCAGCAGTTACTCAATCGGTGGGAACACTGAAGCTTTCTTT,CASSYSIGGNTEAFF
TRBD2,TRBV20-1,TRBJ2-7,many,TGCAGTGCTAGAAAAGCGGGGGCTATACTCTCCTACGAGCAGTACTTC,CSARKAGAILSYEQYF
TRBD2,TRBV5-6,TRBJ2-7,many,TGTGCCAGCAGCCCTACGGGGAGGGGCGCTGAAGAGCAGTACTTC,CASSPTGRGAEEQYF
.,TRBV7-8,TRBJ2-2,many,TGTGCCAGCAGCCCCGCCAGGGGGGGGCCAGGCGGGGAGCTGTTTTTT,CASSPARGGPGGELFF
.,TRBV6-2/TRBV6-3,TRBJ2-1,many,TGTGCCAGCAGTTACCTGATCTCCAATGAGCAGTTCTTC,CASSYLISNEQFF
.,TRBV4-3,TRBJ1-1,many,TGCGCCAGCAGGGGGTCGTTCACTGAAGCTTTCTTT,CASRGSFTEAFF
.,TRBV5-1,TRBJ2-2,many,TGCGCCAGCAGCTCGCAGGGCCACGGGGAGCTGTTTTTT,CASSSQGHGELFF
.,TRBV24-1,TRBJ2-5,many,TGTGCCACCAGTGATGGGGGACAAGAGACCCAGTACTTC,CATSDGGQETQYF
.,TRBV28,TRBJ2-4,many,TGTGCCAGCAGTTTACCGGGGTTAGCCAAAAACATTCAGTACTTC,CASSLPGLAKNIQYF
TRBD1,TRBV19,TRBJ1-2,.,TGTGCCAGTAGTGGAGAGACAGGGAACTATGGCTACACCTTC,CASSGETGNYGYTF
.,TRBV4-2,TRBJ1-2,.,TGTGCCAGCAGCCAAGATAGAACAGAGCGAGGTGGCTACACCTTC,CASSQDRTERGGYTF
.,TRBV7-2,TRBJ2-5,.,TGTGCCAGCACCCCCTTTGGGAGCTACCAAGAGACCCAGTACTTC,CASTPFGSYQETQYF
TRBD2,TRBV4-2,TRBJ2-2,many,TGTGCCAGCAGCCTCGGACTAGCGGGGGGTTCCGGGGAGCTGTTTTTT,CASSLGLAGGSGELFF
.,TRBV12-3/TRBV12-4,TRBJ1-5,.,TGTGCCAGCAGTGCAGCGAGGGTGAACCAGCCCCAGCATTTT,CASSAARVNQPQHF
.,TRBV5-1,TRBJ2-4,many,TGCGCCAGCAGCTGGGGTGGTTTCCTAGAGAGAGCCAAAAACATTCAGTACTTC,CASSWGGFLERAKNIQYF
.,TRBV19,TRBJ1-1,few,TGTGCCAGTAGTAAAGGCTACACTGAAGCTTTCTTT,CASSKGYTEAFF
.,TRBV20-1,TRBJ2-1,many,TGCAGTGCTAGAGACCCTCCGAGAGGGAGTCTCTCCTACAATGAGCAGTTCTTC,CSARDPPRGSLSYNEQFF
TRBD2,TRBV29-1,TRBJ2-3,many,TGCAGCGTTGAAACTAAGCGGGGGCTTAGAGATACGCAGTATTTT,CSVETKRGLRDTQYF
.,TRBV5-6,TRBJ2-2,few,TGTGCCAGCAGGATCAGGGGTGGGACCGGGGAGCTGTTTTTT,CASRIRGGTGELFF
.,TRBV25-1,TRBJ1-2,few,TGTGCCAGCAGGACCCCCGGGGATGGCTACACCTTC,CASRTPGDGYTF
.,TRBV11-2,TRBJ1-1,few,TGTGCCAGCAGCGCCGGAAGGGGTAACACTGAAGCTTTCTTT,CASSAGRGNTEAFF
.,TRBV5-6,TRBJ2-1,many,TGTGCCAGCTGGGGGACCAAGGGGGAGCAGTTCTTC,CASWGTKGEQFF
.,TRBV5-1,TRBJ2-1,.,TGCGCCAGCAGCTTCGACTGGACGGACTACAATGAGCAGTTCTTC,CASSFDWTDYNEQFF
.,TRBV6-2/TRBV6-3,TRBJ2-1,many,TGTGCCAGCAGTTACTCGAGGCAGGGTGGCTACAATGAGCAGTTCTTC,CASSYSRQGGYNEQFF
.,TRBV5-1,TRBJ2-1,many,TGCGCCAGCAGCTTGGGAGAGGGGGTTTACAATGAGCAGTTCTTC,CASSLGEGVYNEQFF
.,TRBV5-1,TRBJ1-3,.,TGCGCCAGCAGCTTGAAGGGAAACACCATATATTTT,CASSLKGNTIYF
.,TRBV5-1,TRBJ1-1,many,TGCGCCAGCAGCTTGGGAAGGGGGGCCCTGAACACTGAAGCTTTCTTT,CASSLGRGALNTEAFF
.,TRBV4-1,TRBJ2-1,many,TGCGCCAGCAGGGGATATTCCTACAATGAGCAGTTCTTC,CASRGYSYNEQFF
TRBD2,TRBV5-4,TRBJ2-5,many,TGTGCCAGCAGCTCCCCTGGGACTAGCGGGGACCAAGAGACCCAGTACTTC,CASSSPGTSGDQETQYF
.,TRBV7-8,TRBJ2-3,many,TGTGCCAGCAGCTTATTTAGACTTAGCACAGATACGCAGTATTTT,CASSLFRLSTDTQYF
.,TRBV4-3,TRBJ2-1,many,TGCGCCAGCAGCGCAACAGGTTCCTACAATGAGCAGTTCTTC,CASSATGSYNEQFF
.,TRBV5-4,TRBJ1-1,few,TGTGCCAGCAGCTTGGGATCAGAACGGGCTTTCTTT,CASSLGSERAFF
.,TRBV5-1,TRBJ2-5,many,TGCGCCAGCAGCTCGGACAGCGTTGAAGAGACCCAGTACTTC,CASSSDSVEETQYF